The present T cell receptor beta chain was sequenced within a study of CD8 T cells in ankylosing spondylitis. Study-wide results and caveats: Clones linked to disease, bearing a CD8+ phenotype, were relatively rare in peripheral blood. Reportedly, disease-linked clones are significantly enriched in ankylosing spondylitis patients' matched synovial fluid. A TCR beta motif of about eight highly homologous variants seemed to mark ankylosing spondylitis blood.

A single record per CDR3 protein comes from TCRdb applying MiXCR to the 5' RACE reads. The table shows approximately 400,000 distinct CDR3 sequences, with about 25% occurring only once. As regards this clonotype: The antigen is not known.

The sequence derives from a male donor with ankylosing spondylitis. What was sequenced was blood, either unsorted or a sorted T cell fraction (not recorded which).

CDR3 protein: CASSFSETANTEAFF. The CDR3 DNA sequence: TGTGCCAGCAGCTTTTCAGAGACAGCGAACACTGAAGCTTTCTTT. The chain employs TRBV11-3 and TRBJ1-1; tentatively, D is TRBD1 (5 bases). CDR1 SGHNT and CDR2 YENEEA come from the germline V gene. This CDR3 comprises 15 residues. Trimming took 3 bases from V and 1 from J, leaving 12 bases between them.